These 5 T cell receptor beta chains came from one sample sequenced in a study of cytomegalovirus exposure and HLA in healthy donors (dated by TCRdb to 2016 to 2017). The library was produced with the immunoSEQ multiplex PCR assay. For the multiplex PCR, a mixture combining 60 forward primers for TCR Vbeta segments and 13 reverse primers for TCR Jbeta segments was used. TCRdb took over this immuneACCESS table, retaining in-frame rearrangements with V and J assigned. Such tables are incomplete; in checked studies, under half of the missing clones stem from an unresolved V gene, and the remainder is unexplained. Counted in this sample were around 130,000 clones; about 76% of them appeared once. Of the sample, approximately 6.3% falls within the top ten clones. The sequencing sample was made of PBMCs. These receptors were taken from a man aged 35 to 55 in good health and CMV-seropositive.

The chain is built from TRBV27 and TRBJ1-2; 11 positions match TRBD1. The length of the CDR3 is 21 residues. The germline V gene encodes CDR1 MNHEY and CDR2 SMNVEV (reference sequence). Trimming took 2 bases from V and 1 from J; bases not matched to a gene: 18. CDR3 loop: CASSLRGTGGIISNFNYGYTF. The CDR3 bases are TGTGCCAGCAGTTTAAGGGGGACAGGGGGGATAATTTCGAACTTTAACTATGGCTACACCTTC.

The chain has TRBV5-1 and TRBJ1-4, with 8 bases fitting TRBD1. V trimming: 4 bases; J trimming: 7 bases; junction bases outside the gene matches: 6. The CDR3 contains 14 residues. Germline-derived CDR1 and CDR2 are SGHRS and YFSETQ. The chain's CDR3 is CASSVQGAGEKLFF. The DNA for the CDR3 is TGCGCCAGCAGCGTCCAGGGGGCTGGTGAAAAACTGTTTTTT. Using reference TRBV5-1 and TRBJ1-4 for the parts outside the CDR3, the full variable domain is KAGVTQTPRYLIKTRGQQVTLSCSPISGHRSVSWYQQTPGQGLQFLFEYFSETQRNKGNFPGRFSGRQFSNSRSEMNVSTLELGDSALYLCASSVQGAGEKLFFGSGTQLSVL.

V is TRBV2 and J is TRBJ2-5; D is possibly TRBD1 (7 bases). Germline V lookup: CDR1 SNHLY, CDR2 FYNNEI. The CDR3 has 15 residues. The ends were cut back, 6 bases at V and 2 bases at J, with 16 bases in the middle. The CDR3 DNA follows: TGTGCCAGCAGCAGAACCAGGGGGACTCAAGAGACCCAGTACTTC. Its translation: CASSRTRGTQETQYF.

This clone was seen more than once but under ten times. The V call is TRBV7-2, the J call TRBJ2-5, with D maybe TRBD1 (6 bases). Germline lookup yields CDR1 SGHTA and CDR2 FQGNSA. Trimming took off 5 bases at V and 14 bases at J, with 15 bases between the two ends. The CDR3 loop spans 11 amino acids. The CDR3 loop reads CASSPGQLRYF. DNA of the CDR3: TGTGCCAGCAGCCCAGGACAGTTGCGTTACTTC. The whole variable domain, remainder taken from reference TRBV7-2 and TRBJ2-5, is GAGVSQSPSNKVTEKGKDVELRCDPISGHTALYWYRQSLGQGLEFLIYFQGNSAPDKSGLPSDRFSAERTGGSVSTLTIQRTQQEDSAVYLCASSPGQLRYFGPGTRLLVL.

V usage is TRBV7-2 and J usage is TRBJ2-7, with 7 nucleotides matching TRBD2. The trim removed 5 bases at V and 2 bases at J, leaving 6 bases unmatched. The CDR3 contains 14 residues. Per the germline V gene, CDR1 is SGHTA and CDR2 is FQGNSA. The CDR3 region is CASSVGLVAYEQYF. The CDR3 DNA follows: TGTGCCAGCAGCGTAGGACTAGTAGCCTACGAGCAGTACTTC.